This T cell receptor (beta chain) was obtained from a study of cytomegalovirus exposure and HLA in healthy donors. Study in general: Falling in the Caucasian-associated ancestry cluster were 81% of approximately 410 genotyped donors. Study-wide results and caveats: In terms of immune exposure information, only CMV serostatus was available.

Primers included in the PCR were 60 Vbeta and 13 Jbeta primers. Repertoires were generated with immunoSEQ multiplex PCR, while TCRdb's copy carries only in-frame clones and drops some. The table lists approximately 78,000 clones, around 85% of them singletons. As to this clone: The antigen is unknown. The sample holds other DNA sequences that translate to the same CDR3.

The germline gives CDR1 SGHRS, CDR2 YFSETQ. The CDR3 consists of 13 residues. V was pared by 2 bases and J by 2 bases, with 7 bases between. The source of this sequence is a woman in her forties or fifties in good health and CMV-seronegative. The chain recombines TRBV5-1 with TRBJ2-5; D ambiguous. Material for sequencing was PBMCs. This CDR3 is CASSFGLQETQYF. In DNA, the CDR3 is TGCGCCAGCAGCTTCGGTCTACAAGAGACCCAGTACTTC.